These 30 T cell receptor beta chains were sequenced from one sample in a study of Graves' ophthalmopathy and Graves' hyperthyroidism. Amplified material comprised TCR beta CDR3 regions derived from RNA transcripts. HTBI primers primed a first-round RT-PCR, and a second-round multiplex PCR followed. TCRdb analysed the multiplex PCR reads with MiXCR anew, one entry per CDR3 protein. Found here are some 400,000 distinct CDR3 sequences, about 16% of them singletons; the top ten hold about 1.4%. Sequencing was carried out using peripheral blood. These receptors were obtained from a woman under 30 with Graves' ophthalmopathy.

This clonotype appeared many times. The V gene is TRBV19, the J gene TRBJ1-5; D is unresolved. The V gene's germline CDR1 is LNHDA and CDR2 SQIVND (reference sequence). Trimming shortened V by 3 bases and J by 6 bases, and 15 bases separated the two germline ends. The CDR3 runs to 15 residues. CDR3 sequence (DNA): TGTGCCAGTAGTATTTCCGGGGAATGGAGTCAGCCCCAGCATTTT. As protein: CASSISGEWSQPQHF.

At least ten counts were recorded for this clonotype. The chain recombines TRBV19 with TRBJ1-5, with D perhaps matching TRBD1 (6 bases). Looked up from germline, CDR1 is LNHDA and CDR2 is SQIVND (reference sequence). Deletions cut 7 bases from V and 9 bases from J, with 16 bases between. The CDR3 has 13 amino acids. CDR3: CASNGQPLWPQHF. The CDR3 DNA follows: TGTGCCAGTAACGGACAGCCATTGTGGCCCCAGCATTTT. Variable domain in full (rest from reference TRBV19 and TRBJ1-5): DGGITQSPKYLFRKEGQNVTLSCEQNLNHDAMYWYRQDPGQGLRLIYYSQIVNDFQKGDIAEGYSVSREKKESFPLTVTSAQKNPTAFYLCASNGQPLWPQHFGDGTRLSIL.

The chain joins TRBV6-1 to TRBJ1-1; TRBD1 is a possible D gene (6 bases). The germline V gene has CDR1 MNHNS and CDR2 SASEGT. The CDR3 runs to 14 residues. Trimming took 7 bases from V and 6 from J, leaving 18 bases between them. CDR3 DNA: TGTGCCAGCAAAACTTACGGACAGTACGCTGAAGCTTTCTTT. Residues: CASKTYGQYAEAFF.

This clonotype was recorded at least ten times. The rearrangement joins TRBV6-2 or TRBV6-3 to TRBJ2-4; TRBD1 matches at 8 bases. CDR1 is MNHEY and CDR2 is SVGEGT in the germline V gene. The CDR3 covers 15 residues. Trimming removed 5 bases from V and 5 bases from J; junction bases left unmatched: 8. The CDR3: CASSRTGIVQNIQYF. The CDR3 nucleotides are TGTGCCAGCAGTCGGACAGGGATCGTCCAAAACATTCAGTACTTC.

This clonotype was detected many times. The genes are TRBV12-3 or TRBV12-4 and TRBJ1-5; no clear D gene. Deletions cut 2 bases from V and 6 bases from J, with 14 bases between. The CDR3 runs 15 residues. The DNA for the CDR3 is TGTGCCAGCAGTTTAAGGTTTGGGGAGGGTCAGCCCCAGCATTTT. It encodes CASSLRFGEGQPQHF.

This clonotype was observed many times. The chain couples TRBV5-4 to TRBJ2-7; TRBD2 agrees at 10 bases. Trimming took 4 bases from V and 7 from J; bases not matched to a gene: 11. Germline V lookup: CDR1 SGHNT, CDR2 YYREEE (reference sequence). This CDR3 is 15 amino acids long. This CDR3 reads CASSPEPGLAVEQYF. Here the CDR3 DNA reads TGTGCCAGCAGCCCAGAACCCGGACTAGCGGTAGAGCAGTACTTC.

This clonotype was detected ten times or more. The chain links TRBV19 to TRBJ1-1; 8 nucleotides align to TRBD1. Germline lookup yields CDR1 LNHDA and CDR2 SQIVND (reference sequence). The CDR3 has 12 residues. Trimming cost V 4 bases and J 7 bases; bases outside gene matches: 2. This CDR3 is CASSTGGREAFF. CDR3 DNA: TGTGCCAGTAGTACAGGGGGCCGTGAAGCTTTCTTT.

This clonotype occurred many times. In DNA, the CDR3 is TGTGCCTCGCGGACGGGAGCTGGCACTGAAGCTTTCTTT. Encoded protein: CASRTGAGTEAFF. The V and J genes are TRBV30 and TRBJ1-1; D remains unclear. The CDR3 length is 13 residues. The V end lost 7 bases, the J end lost 4 bases, and 16 bases lay between the germline ends. The germline gives CDR1 GTSNPN, CDR2 SVGIG (reference sequence). Based on the CDR3 plus reference TRBV30 and TRBJ1-1, the full variable domain is SQTIHQWPATLVQPVGSPLSLECTVEGTSNPNLYWYRQAAGRGLQLLFYSVGIGQISSEVPQNLSASRPQDRQFILSSKKLLLSDSGFYLCASRTGAGTEAFFGQGTRLTVV.

Only one count was recorded for this clonotype. The chain employs TRBV7-2 and TRBJ1-2; a possible D gene is TRBD1 (6 bases). Germline V gene data show CDR1 as SGHTA and CDR2 as FQGNSA. V gave up 3 bases and J gave up 4 bases, with 15 bases separating them. The CDR3 has 15 residues. The CDR3 nucleotides read TGTGCCAGCAGCTTCCCGCAGGGGAGAGGCTATGGCTACACCTTC. This gives the protein CASSFPQGRGYGYTF.

This sequence joins TRBV6-2 or TRBV6-3 and TRBJ2-2; TRBD1 is a possible D gene (6 bases). V dropped 2 bases and J dropped 1 base, with 11 bases sitting between them. This CDR3 region has 16 residues. Germline CDR1 is MNHEY and CDR2 is SVGEGT. The CDR3 is CASSYPPTGNTGELFF. In DNA form, the CDR3 reads TGTGCCAGCAGTTACCCACCGACAGGGAACACCGGGGAGCTGTTTTTT.

The chain links TRBV20-1 to TRBJ1-1, with D tentatively TRBD1 (5 bases). Germline assignment: CDR1 DFQATT and CDR2 SNEGSKA (reference sequence). The CDR3 has 12 amino acids. The V end was cut by 3 bases, the J end by 10 bases, with 15 bases between. The DNA of the CDR3 is TGCAGTGCTAGGGGAACAGGACGGGTAGCTTTCTTT. Encoded protein: CSARGTGRVAFF.

This clonotype turned up a few times. This rearrangement joins TRBV20-1 to TRBJ2-2; TRBD2 aligns across 8 bases. The CDR3 loop spans 15 amino acids. Germline-derived CDR1 and CDR2 are DFQATT and SNEGSKA (reference sequence). J gave up 3 bases and V 6 bases, and 9 bases lay outside the gene matches. CDR3 in amino acids: CSAGLAGRDTGELFF. The CDR3 nucleotides are TGCAGTGCAGGATTAGCGGGGCGGGACACCGGGGAGCTGTTTTTT.

This clonotype was detected ten times or more. This chain links TRBV28 with TRBJ1-5; D is perhaps TRBD1 (5 bases). The CDR3 spans 15 residues. Germline V lookup: CDR1 MDHEN, CDR2 SYDVKM. Trimming stripped 7 bases from V and 5 bases from J, with 18 bases between. This CDR3 reads CASTHMGRWDQPQHF. The CDR3 DNA reads as TGTGCCAGCACTCACATGGGACGGTGGGATCAGCCCCAGCATTTT.

This clonotype came up many times. An end of the junction differs from the germline gene, which may be a read error. The rearrangement links TRBV27 to TRBJ1-1, with 7 bases that match TRBD1. Germline V gene lookup returns CDR1 MNHEY and CDR2 SMNVEV (reference sequence). This CDR3 has 17 residues. The CDR3: CAGSLWSGQRVHTEAFF. The CDR3 bases are TGTGCCGGCAGTTTATGGTCGGGACAGAGAGTTCACACTGAAGCTTTCTTT.

This clonotype was seen more than once but under ten times. This sequence joins TRBV29-1 and TRBJ2-7, with 7 bases matching TRBD1. In germline, CDR1 is SQVTM, CDR2 ANQGSEA. V dropped 4 bases and J dropped 0; count of bases not matched to a gene: 6. This CDR3 comprises 14 residues. The CDR3 spells CSVVSGDSSYEQYF. The CDR3 DNA follows: TGCAGCGTTGTGTCTGGGGACAGCTCCTACGAGCAGTACTTC.

The sample holds many counts of this clonotype. The chain uses TRBV6-5 and TRBJ1-1; tentatively, D is TRBD1 (6 bases). This CDR3 is 17 amino acids long. The V end was cut by 0 bases, the J end by 0 bases, with 14 bases between. The germline V gene encodes CDR1 MNHEY and CDR2 SVGAGI. This CDR3 is CASSYSMTGEMNTEAFF. CDR3 nucleotide sequence: TGTGCCAGCAGTTACTCGATGACAGGCGAGATGAACACTGAAGCTTTCTTT.

This clonotype was found many times. The chain couples TRBV6-1 to TRBJ2-7; the match to TRBD2 covers 7 bases. The CDR3 has 15 residues. Germline assignment: CDR1 MNHNS and CDR2 SASEGT. V lost 7 bases, J lost 6 bases, and 15 bases stayed unmatched. CDR3 DNA sequence: TGTGCCAGCACCCTACGGGGGGTGGAGGGTCTCGAGCAGTACTTC. Its translation is CASTLRGVEGLEQYF.

This clonotype has ten or more counts. The CDR3 reads CASSLARTDQPQHF. The CDR3 DNA follows: TGTGCCAGCAGCTTAGCTCGGACCGATCAGCCCCAGCATTTT. The V gene is TRBV7-2, the J gene TRBJ1-5, with D unclear. The germline V gene encodes CDR1 SGHTA and CDR2 FQGNSA. With 0 bases removed from V and 5 bases from J, the gap between germline ends came to 8 bases. The CDR3 length is 14 residues.

The J gene is TRBJ2-4, the V gene TRBV6-2 or TRBV6-3; TRBD1 or TRBD2 may be the D gene (5 bases each). The CDR3 runs to 14 residues. The germline CDR1 and CDR2 sequences are MNHEY and SVGEGT. Trimming cost V 6 bases and J 1 base, with 10 bases left between them. The CDR3 DNA is TGTGCCAGCAGAGAAGAGGGGGCCAAAAACATTCAGTACTTC. This sequence encodes CASREEGAKNIQYF.

Ten or more counts support this clonotype. V is TRBV7-9 and J is TRBJ2-7; perhaps TRBD1 as D (5 bases). The ends were cut back, 1 base at V and 2 bases at J, with 6 bases in the middle. Germline CDR1 SEHNR, CDR2 FQNEAQ (reference sequence). This CDR3 comprises 13 residues. CDR3 sequence (DNA): TGTGCCAGCAGCTTAGAGGGGCCCTACGAGCAGTACTTC. Protein: CASSLEGPYEQYF.

This clonotype has at least ten counts. The junction departs from germline at one end; a sequencing error may be responsible. V is TRBV29-1 and J is TRBJ1-1; TRBD1 aligns across 11 bases. This CDR3 contains 13 residues. Germline V gives CDR1 SQVTM, CDR2 ANQGSEA. CDR3 loop: CSVGFGQGAEAFF. Written as DNA, the CDR3 is TGCAGCGTTGGATTCGGACAGGGGGCTGAGGCTTTCTTT.

This clonotype showed up many times. The genes are TRBV5-4 and TRBJ1-6; tentatively, D is TRBD1 (5 bases). Germline V gene data show CDR1 as SGHNT and CDR2 as YYREEE (reference sequence). This CDR3 region has 15 residues. Deletions cut 2 bases from V and 3 bases from J, with 9 bases between. Here the CDR3 reads CASSFDSLYNSPLHF. DNA for the CDR3: TGTGCCAGCAGCTTTGACAGTCTCTATAATTCACCCCTCCACTTT.

In its sample, this clonotype was seen many times. The chain employs TRBV20-1 and TRBJ1-1, with D possibly matching TRBD1 (5 bases). CDR1 and CDR2 (germline): DFQATT, SNEGSKA (reference sequence). The germline V and J ends were trimmed by 7 bases and 11 bases, with 20 bases remaining between them. CDR3 length: 12 residues. The CDR3 DNA reads as TGCAGTGGCATAGGGGTGGGTATTTGGGCTTTCTTT. It yields the protein CSGIGVGIWAFF.

The chain uses TRBV30 and TRBJ2-7, with TRBD2 matching 10 bases. CDR3 size: 17 residues. In germline, CDR1 is GTSNPN, CDR2 SVGIG (reference sequence). The ends lost 0 bases at V and 5 bases at J; junction bases unmatched: 13. The CDR3 loop is CAWSVGWNVAGGHEQYF. CDR3 nucleotides: TGTGCCTGGAGTGTAGGGTGGAATGTAGCGGGAGGTCACGAGCAGTACTTC.

This clonotype occurred many times. The gene calls are TRBV7-2 and TRBJ2-5, with D possibly being TRBD2 (6 bases). V was shortened by 2 bases and J by 5 bases, with 12 bases between the two germline ends. The CDR3 is made up of 14 amino acids. In germline, CDR1 is SGHTA, CDR2 FQGNSA. The CDR3 loop reads CASSLRGREETQYF. The DNA for the CDR3 is TGTGCCAGCAGCTTACGGGGACGGGAGGAGACCCAGTACTTC.

This clonotype showed up many times. This sequence joins TRBV7-8 and TRBJ2-2; 8 nucleotides align to TRBD2. Germline CDR1 and CDR2: SGHVS and FQNEAQ. V lost 5 bases, J lost 5 bases, and 7 bases stayed unmatched. CDR3 length equals 15 residues. The CDR3 nucleotides are TGTGCCAGCAGCCTCCGGGAGGGTGTGACCGGGGAGCTGTTTTTT. Protein product: CASSLREGVTGELFF. The entire variable domain, with the rest obtained from reference TRBV7-8 and TRBJ2-2, is as follows: GAGVSQSPRYKVAKRGQDVALRCDPISGHVSLFWYQQALGQGPEFLTYFQNEAQLDKSGLPSDRFFAERPEGSVSTLKIQRTQQEDSAVYLCASSLREGVTGELFFGEGSRLTVL.

This clonotype has ten or more counts. The chain combines TRBV30 with TRBJ2-2; D remains unclear. Germline lookup yields CDR1 GTSNPN and CDR2 SVGIG (reference sequence). The CDR3 spans 15 residues. V was shortened by 0 bases and J by 1 base, with 9 bases between the two germline ends. The CDR3 region has the DNA TGTGCCTGGAGTGTAGGTTCGGGGAACACCGGGGAGCTGTTTTTT. Its protein product is CAWSVGSGNTGELFF. The whole variable domain, remainder taken from reference TRBV30 and TRBJ2-2, is SQTIHQWPATLVQPVGSPLSLECTVEGTSNPNLYWYRQAAGRGLQLLFYSVGIGQISSEVPQNLSASRPQDRQFILSSKKLLLSDSGFYLCAWSVGSGNTGELFFGEGSRLTVL.

In this sample, this clonotype turned up many times. This chain uses TRBV30 with TRBJ1-6, with a possible D match to TRBD1 (6 bases). This CDR3 is built from 16 residues. V was cut by 3 bases and J by 10 bases, with 22 bases left in between. CDR1 and CDR2 from the germline V gene are GTSNPN and SVGIG (reference sequence). CDR3 loop: CAWRNSGANSRSPLHF. CDR3 bases: TGTGCCTGGAGAAACTCAGGGGCCAACTCGAGGTCACCCCTCCACTTT.

In its sample, this clonotype was seen a few times. The V and J genes are TRBV2 and TRBJ1-5, with D uncertain. V shed 7 bases and J shed 3 bases, with 10 bases lying between them. Germline CDR1 and CDR2: SNHLY and FYNNEI. This CDR3 comprises 13 residues. The CDR3: CASKRVLNQPQHF. In DNA, the CDR3 is TGTGCCAGCAAAAGGGTCCTCAATCAGCCCCAGCATTTT.

CDR3 coding DNA: TGTGCCAGCAGCCTCGGACTCCCCGCAAAGTGGCCCCAGCATTTT. It is translated as CASSLGLPAKWPQHF. The chain has TRBV28 and TRBJ1-5; D not resolved. The CDR3 is 15 amino acids. V dropped 6 bases and J dropped 9 bases, with 21 bases sitting between them. The germline CDR1 and CDR2 sequences are MDHEN and SYDVKM.